This T cell receptor (beta chain) was sequenced for a study of CD8 T cells in Susac syndrome. FACS was used to enrich TEMRA cells, whereas the CD8+ and CD4+ T cells were obtained by negative isolation. Random hexamers primed reverse transcription of roughly 0.5 to 1 ug RNA. Coverage of TCR beta CDR3 amplification by immunoSEQ multiplex PCR extended to 54 Vbeta and 13 Jbeta. TCRdb re-analysed the immunoSEQ multiplex PCR reads in MiXCR, keeping a single row per CDR3 protein. The table includes approximately 230,000 distinct CDR3 sequences, just under 95% detected once. Between the trimmed V and J ends, which lost 5 bases and 4 bases, there was a span of 11 bases. Germline CDR1 reads SGHTA; CDR2 reads FQGNSA. This CDR3 has 13 amino acids.

Input material: CD4+ T cells from PBMCs. This receptor was identified in a human donor with multiple sclerosis. V usage is TRBV7-2 and J usage is TRBJ1-1; D unresolved. CDR3 bases: TGTGCCAGCAGCCTAGGACGGCTCACTGAAGCTTTCTTT. Translation: CASSLGRLTEAFF.